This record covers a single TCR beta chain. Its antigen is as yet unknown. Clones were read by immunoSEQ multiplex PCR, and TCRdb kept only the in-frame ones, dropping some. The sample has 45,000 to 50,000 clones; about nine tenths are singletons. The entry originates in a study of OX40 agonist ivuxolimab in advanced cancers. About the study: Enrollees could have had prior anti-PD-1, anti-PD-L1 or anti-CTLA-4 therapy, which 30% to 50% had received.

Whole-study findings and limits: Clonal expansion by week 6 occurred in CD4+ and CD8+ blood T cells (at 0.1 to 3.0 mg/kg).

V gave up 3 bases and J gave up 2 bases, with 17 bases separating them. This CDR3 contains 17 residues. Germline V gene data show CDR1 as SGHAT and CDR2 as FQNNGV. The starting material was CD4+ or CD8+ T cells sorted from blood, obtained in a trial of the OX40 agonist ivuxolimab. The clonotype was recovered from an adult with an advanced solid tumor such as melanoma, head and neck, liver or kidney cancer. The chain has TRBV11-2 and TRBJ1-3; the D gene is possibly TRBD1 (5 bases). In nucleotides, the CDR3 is TGTGCCAGCAGCTTTAGGGTTGGGGGGAAAACTGGAAACACCATATATTTT. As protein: CASSFRVGGKTGNTIYF.